This T cell receptor (beta chain) was identified in a study of Ad26.COV2.S vaccination and SARS-CoV-2 variants. The J segment lost 5 bases and the V segment lost 4 bases, leaving 6 bases of the junction unmatched. CDR1 WSHSY and CDR2 SAAADI come from the germline V gene. This CDR3 has 15 residues. This clone was counted once. Clones were read by immunoSEQ multiplex PCR, and TCRdb kept only the in-frame ones, dropping some. The sample has approximately 97,000 clones, 60% to 85% seen once. The sample was peripheral blood, taken after recovery from COVID-19. The chain combines TRBV10-2 with TRBJ1-4; 8 bases align to TRBD1. The origin of this receptor is a human donor who had recovered from COVID-19. The CDR3, as DNA: TGCGCCAGCAGTGGGCAGGGGGCCGTCAATGAAAAACTGTTTTTT. It is translated as CASSGQGAVNEKLFF.